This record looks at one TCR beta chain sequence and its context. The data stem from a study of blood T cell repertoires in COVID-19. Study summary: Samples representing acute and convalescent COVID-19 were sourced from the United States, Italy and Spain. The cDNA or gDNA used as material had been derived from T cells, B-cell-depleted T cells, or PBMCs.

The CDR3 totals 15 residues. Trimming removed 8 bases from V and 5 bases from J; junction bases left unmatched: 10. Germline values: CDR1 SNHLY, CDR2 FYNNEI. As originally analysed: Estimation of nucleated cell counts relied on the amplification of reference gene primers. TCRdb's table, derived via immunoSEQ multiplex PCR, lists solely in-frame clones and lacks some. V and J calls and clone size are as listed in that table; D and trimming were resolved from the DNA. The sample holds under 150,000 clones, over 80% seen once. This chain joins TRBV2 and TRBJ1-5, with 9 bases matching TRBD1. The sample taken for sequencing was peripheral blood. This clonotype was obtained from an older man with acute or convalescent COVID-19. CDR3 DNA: TGTGCCAGCGGGGGACAGGGCCGCGACCATCAGCCCCAGCATTTT. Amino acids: CASGGQGRDHQPQHF.